This T cell receptor (beta chain) was captured in a study of CD8 T cells in ankylosing spondylitis (dated by TCRdb to about 2017). In the study overall: T cell receptor beta repertoires were profiled in healthy donors and ankylosing spondylitis patients so that disease-linked TCR variants could be found. Peripheral blood was sampled, and synovial fluid was additionally collected from ankylosing spondylitis patients. The full study cohort was made up of 20 to 25 ankylosing spondylitis patients and 108 healthy donors.

This clonotype was counted only a few times. This receptor's antigen is unknown. Qualities for individual bases were not recorded, and no much larger clone is one base off. General study outcomes and caveats: The disease-linked clones were reported as significantly enriched in matched synovial fluid samples from ankylosing spondylitis patients. Blood from ankylosing spondylitis patients appeared to be characterized by a TCR beta motif composed of 7 to 9 highly homologous amino acid variants. Some motif variants were previously reported in synovial fluid and blood of reactive arthritis patients, suggesting common disease-initiation mechanisms. The disease-linked clones had a CD8+ phenotype and were found at relatively low frequencies in peripheral blood.

Sequencing used an Illumina HiSeq 2500. TCR beta libraries were prepared by quantitative 5'-RACE with molecular barcodes. The authors' analysis ran thus. Disease-linked TCR variants were identified with a new computational method built on a probabilistic model of VDJ rearrangement. TCRdb passed the public sequencing reads through fastp at Q25 and MiXCR, retaining productive beta sequences. A single entry per CDR3 protein holds the most common genes and DNA from its merged rows. These V and J calls are TCRdb output, not the study's own analysis. The sample records about 360,000 distinct CDR3 sequences, more than 20% of which are singletons. The ten largest make up roughly 14% of the sample. The CDR3, from cysteine to phenylalanine, totals 19 residues. The DNA shown is the 57-base CDR3, in frame from base 1. Looking up the germline V gene yields CDR1 SQVTM and CDR2 ANQGSEA. At the junction V is shortened by 1 base and J by 1 base; bases outside the gene matches: 12.

The chain is encoded by TRBV29-1 joined to TRBJ2-1, and TRBD1 aligns with 11 junction nucleotides. The clonotype comes from a male donor with ankylosing spondylitis or in good health (not recorded which). The sample consisted of blood, either unsorted or a sorted T cell fraction (not recorded which). The CDR3 amino acid sequence is: CSVEVDPGQGEGSYNEQFF. In nucleotide form, the sequence is TGCAGCGTTGAAGTCGATCCGGGACAGGGGGAAGGTTCCTACAATGAGCAGTTCTTC.